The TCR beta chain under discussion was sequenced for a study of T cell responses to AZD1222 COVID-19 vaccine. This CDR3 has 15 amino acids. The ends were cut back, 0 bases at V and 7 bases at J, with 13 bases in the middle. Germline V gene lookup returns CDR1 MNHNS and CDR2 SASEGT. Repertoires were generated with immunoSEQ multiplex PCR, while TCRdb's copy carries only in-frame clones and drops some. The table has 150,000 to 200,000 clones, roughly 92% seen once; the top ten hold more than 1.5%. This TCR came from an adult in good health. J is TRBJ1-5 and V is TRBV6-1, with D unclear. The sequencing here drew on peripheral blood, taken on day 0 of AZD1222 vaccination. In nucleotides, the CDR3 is TGTGCCAGCAGTGAAGCGATAAGGGATTGGCAGCCCCAGCATTTT. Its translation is CASSEAIRDWQPQHF.